This paragraph reports one TCR beta chain. The antigen is undetermined. Assembly of TCR beta libraries relied on iRepertoire HTBI primers together with Arm-PCR of CDR3 regions. TCRdb independently ran MiXCR on the multiplex PCR reads; one entry per CDR3 protein. Among some 460,000 distinct CDR3 sequences listed, around 15% were seen once. The sample is drawn from a study of regulatory T cells in long-lasting Graves disease. Regarding the study as a whole: Patients with persistent disease showed a bias toward TRBV28, TRBJ1-2 and TRBJ2-5.

Regarding time point: newly diagnosed GD, antithyroid drugs for less than 3 months. PBMCs were the source of the RNA used for TCR sequencing. V was pared by 9 bases and J by 9 bases, with 7 bases of the junction left unmatched. CDR1 is SNHLY and CDR2 is FYNNEI in the germline V gene. CDR3 length: 13 residues. Another study also made use of these data, one on T cells in Graves' hyperthyroidism and ophthalmopathy. That source reports: Most thyroid clonotypes expanded above 0.001 appeared in blood too. Classification by a 13 V-J model distinguished ophthalmopathy from stable hyperthyroidism. Ophthalmopathy got predicted by the model a median approximately 6 months before its onset.

Sequenced here: peripheral blood mononuclear cells (PBMCs), sampled at new diagnosis, from a patient treated with antithyroid drugs. The chain carries TRBV2 and TRBJ2-1; 11 bases are shared with TRBD2. This clonotype originated in a man aged 40-55 years with Graves disease. The CDR3 DNA reads TGTGCCAGGTCTAGCGGGAGGTCGGGTGAGCAGTTCTTC. Protein sequence: CARSSGRSGEQFF.